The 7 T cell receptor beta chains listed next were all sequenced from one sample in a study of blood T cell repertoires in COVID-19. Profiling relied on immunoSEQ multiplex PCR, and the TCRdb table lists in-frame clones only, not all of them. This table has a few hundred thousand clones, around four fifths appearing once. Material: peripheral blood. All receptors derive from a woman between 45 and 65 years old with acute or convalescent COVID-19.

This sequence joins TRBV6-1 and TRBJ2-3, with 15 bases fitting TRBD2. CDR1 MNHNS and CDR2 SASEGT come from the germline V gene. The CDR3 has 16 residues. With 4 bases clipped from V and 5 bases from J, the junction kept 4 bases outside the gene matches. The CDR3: CASSGRTSGGGDTQYF. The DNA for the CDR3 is TGTGCCAGCAGTGGACGGACTAGCGGGGGGGGAGATACGCAGTATTTT.

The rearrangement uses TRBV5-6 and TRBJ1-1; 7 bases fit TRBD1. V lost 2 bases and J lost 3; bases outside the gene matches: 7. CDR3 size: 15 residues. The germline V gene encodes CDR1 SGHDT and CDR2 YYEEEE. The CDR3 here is CASSFRQGFYTEAFF. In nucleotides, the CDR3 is TGTGCCAGCAGCTTCCGACAGGGATTCTACACTGAAGCTTTCTTT.

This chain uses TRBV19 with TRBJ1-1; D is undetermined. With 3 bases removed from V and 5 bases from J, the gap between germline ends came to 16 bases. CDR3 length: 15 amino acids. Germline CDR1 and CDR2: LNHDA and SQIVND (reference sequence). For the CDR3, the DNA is TGTGCCAGTAGTATCGGCGGTCCGGGGAGAACTGAAGCTTTCTTT. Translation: CASSIGGPGRTEAFF.

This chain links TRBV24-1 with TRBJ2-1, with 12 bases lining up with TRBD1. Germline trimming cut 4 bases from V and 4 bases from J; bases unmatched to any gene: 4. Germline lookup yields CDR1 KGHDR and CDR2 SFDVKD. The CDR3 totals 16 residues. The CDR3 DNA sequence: TGTGCCACCAGTGAGGGGACAGGGGGCGCTTACAATGAGCAGTTCTTC. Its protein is CATSEGTGGAYNEQFF.

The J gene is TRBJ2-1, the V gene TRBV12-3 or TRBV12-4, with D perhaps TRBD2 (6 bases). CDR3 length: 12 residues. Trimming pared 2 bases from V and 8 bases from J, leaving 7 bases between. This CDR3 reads CASSLTGDEQFF. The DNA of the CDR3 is TGTGCCAGCAGTTTAACGGGGGATGAGCAGTTCTTC.

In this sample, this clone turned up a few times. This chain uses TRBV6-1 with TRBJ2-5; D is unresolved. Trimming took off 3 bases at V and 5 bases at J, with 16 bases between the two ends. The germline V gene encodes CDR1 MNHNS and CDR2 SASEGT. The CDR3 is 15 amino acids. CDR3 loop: CASSDPATVRETQYF. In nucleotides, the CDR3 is TGTGCCAGCAGTGACCCGGCCACAGTCAGGGAGACCCAGTACTTC.

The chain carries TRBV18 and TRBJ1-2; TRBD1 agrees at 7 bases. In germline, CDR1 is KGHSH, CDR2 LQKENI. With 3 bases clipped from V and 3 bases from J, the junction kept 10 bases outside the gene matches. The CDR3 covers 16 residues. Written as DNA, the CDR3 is TGTGCCAGCTCACCCGTAAAGGGGGCTCTCGACTATGGCTACACCTTC. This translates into CASSPVKGALDYGYTF.